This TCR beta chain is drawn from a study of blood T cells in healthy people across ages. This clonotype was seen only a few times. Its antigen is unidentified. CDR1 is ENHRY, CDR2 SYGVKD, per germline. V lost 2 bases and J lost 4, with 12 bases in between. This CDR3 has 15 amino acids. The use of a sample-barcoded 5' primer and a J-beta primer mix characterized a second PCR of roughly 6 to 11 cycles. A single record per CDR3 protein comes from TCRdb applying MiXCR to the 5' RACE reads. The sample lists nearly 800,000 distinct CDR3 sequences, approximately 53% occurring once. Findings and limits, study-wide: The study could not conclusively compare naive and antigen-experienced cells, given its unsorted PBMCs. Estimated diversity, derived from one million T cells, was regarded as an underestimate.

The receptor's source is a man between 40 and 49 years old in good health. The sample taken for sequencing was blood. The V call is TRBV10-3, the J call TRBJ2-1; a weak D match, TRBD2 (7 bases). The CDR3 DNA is TGTGCCATCAGTGAGGGGGGGGCTGTATACAATGAGCAGTTCTTC. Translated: CAISEGGAVYNEQFF.